The 15 T cell receptor beta chains below all came from one sample that was sequenced in a study of T cells in localized non-small cell lung cancer. Data came from immunoSEQ multiplex PCR; TCRdb stores just in-frame clones and leaves some out. The sample yields under 55,000 clones, around 80% seen once. The sample consisted of PBMCs, taken before any cancer treatment. These receptors originate from a woman between 35 and 70 years old with stage II lung adenocarcinoma.

By sample fraction, this clone is medium-sized. J is TRBJ2-7 and V is TRBV7-8, with D unresolved. CDR1 SGHVS and CDR2 FQNEAQ come from the germline V gene. This CDR3 is built from 13 residues. The V and J ends lost 1 base and 3 bases respectively, with 7 bases between them. CDR3 amino acids: CASSLVPGYEQYF. The CDR3 coding sequence is TGTGCCAGCAGCTTAGTCCCTGGCTACGAGCAGTACTTC.

A note on this clone: Germline and junction disagree at one end, which may indicate a read error. The CDR3 loop is CASSSEGTGELFF. CDR3 DNA: TGTGCTAGCAGCTCCGAGGGGACCGGGGAGCTGTTTTTT. This chain links TRBV7-7 with TRBJ2-2; either TRBD1 or TRBD2 may fit D (5 bases each). This CDR3 has 13 residues. CDR1 is SSHAT, CDR2 FNYEAQ, per germline (reference sequence).

The genes are TRBV7-9 and TRBJ1-5; the D gene is possibly TRBD1 (5 bases). The length of the CDR3 is 15 residues. Germline values: CDR1 SEHNR, CDR2 FQNEAQ (reference sequence). Trimming shortened V by 4 bases and J by 7 bases, and 17 bases separated the two germline ends. The CDR3, as DNA: TGTGCCAGCAGCTCGGAGGGTGGGGGTACCCAGCCCCAGCATTTT. Translated: CASSSEGGGTQPQHF.

This clone was picked up one time. This chain uses TRBV4-1 with TRBJ1-1; 8 nucleotides agree with TRBD1. Germline values: CDR1 MGHRA, CDR2 YSYEKL. The CDR3 length is 14 residues. Germline trimming cut 0 bases from V and 8 bases from J; bases unmatched to any gene: 5. The CDR3 reads CASSQDTGGAEAFF. The CDR3, as DNA: TGCGCCAGCAGCCAAGATACAGGGGGAGCCGAAGCTTTCTTT.

This sequence joins TRBV5-1 and TRBJ2-2; no clear D. V was cut by 2 bases and J by 2 bases, with 10 bases left in between. The CDR3 runs to 15 residues. Germline V gene sequence: CDR1 SGHRS, CDR2 YFSETQ. CDR3 sequence: CASSFASYNTGELFF. As DNA, the CDR3 is TGCGCCAGCAGCTTTGCTTCTTACAACACCGGGGAGCTGTTTTTT.

This clone was observed a few times. The V call is TRBV28, the J call TRBJ1-6; the D gene is possibly TRBD1 (6 bases). From germline, CDR1 is MDHEN and CDR2 SYDVKM. This CDR3 has 14 amino acids. The V end lost 4 bases, the J end lost 8 bases, and 12 bases lay between the germline ends. In DNA, the CDR3 is TGTGCCAGCAGTTCACCGACAGGTTATTCACCCCTCCACTTT. It codes for CASSSPTGYSPLHF.

This chain links TRBV7-2 with TRBJ1-1; D gene ambiguous. With 5 bases removed from V and 1 base from J, the gap between germline ends came to 11 bases. CDR3 length equals 14 residues. The germline gives CDR1 SGHTA, CDR2 FQGNSA. The CDR3: CASSLSPGNTEAFF. CDR3 bases: TGTGCCAGCAGCCTAAGCCCTGGGAACACTGAAGCTTTCTTT.

The chain combines TRBV15 with TRBJ2-5; D might be TRBD2 (6 bases). The CDR3 is 14 amino acids. Between the trimmed V and J ends, which lost 3 bases and 1 base, there was a span of 9 bases. Germline CDR1 LNHNV, CDR2 YYDKDF (reference sequence). CDR3 nucleotide sequence: TGTGCCACCAGCAGCCGGGACTTCCAAGAGACCCAGTACTTC. Its protein is CATSSRDFQETQYF.

This clone was detected a few times. The CDR3: CASSVIGGVNTEAFF. The CDR3 bases are TGCGCCAGCAGTGTTATCGGGGGGGTGAACACTGAAGCTTTCTTT. The chain combines TRBV10-2 with TRBJ1-1; tentatively, D is TRBD1 (5 bases). The V gene's germline CDR1 is WSHSY and CDR2 SAAADI. The CDR3 has 15 amino acids. V lost 4 bases and J lost 0, with 12 bases in between.

J is TRBJ2-2 and V is TRBV2; TRBD2 might be the D (5 bases). Per the germline V gene, CDR1 is SNHLY and CDR2 is FYNNEI. Trimming removed 6 bases from V and 6 bases from J, with 11 bases in between. The CDR3 runs 13 residues. In DNA form, the CDR3 reads TGTGCCAGCAGCCTAGAGGGTCCCGGGGAGCTGTTTTTT. The encoded protein is CASSLEGPGELFF.

This clone has a handful of counts. The chain couples TRBV10-3 to TRBJ1-1; D not resolved. CDR1 and CDR2 from the germline V gene are ENHRY and SYGVKD. The CDR3 runs 15 residues. V lost 2 bases, J lost 6 bases, and 16 bases lay in between. The DNA of the CDR3 is TGTGCCATCAGTGAGGGGATCCCCGGCGTCCCTGAAGCTTTCTTT. It yields the protein CAISEGIPGVPEAFF.

The V and J genes are TRBV7-6 and TRBJ1-4; TRBD1 aligns across 8 bases. The CDR3 runs 15 residues. The trim removed 4 bases at V and 8 bases at J, leaving 9 bases unmatched. CDR1 and CDR2 (germline): SGHVS, FNYEAQ. The CDR3: CASSSETGGGEKLFF. The CDR3 nucleotides read TGTGCCAGCAGCTCAGAAACAGGGGGAGGCGAAAAACTGTTTTTT.

This clone was detected a few times. The chain combines TRBV18 with TRBJ1-1; TRBD1 is a possible D gene (5 bases). CDR3 length equals 14 residues. Per germline, CDR1 KGHSH and CDR2 LQKENI. The V end was cut by 8 bases, the J end by 4 bases, with 17 bases between. CDR3 nucleotides: TGTGCCAGCCCTCAGACAGCCAGAGTCACTGAAGCTTTCTTT. Amino acid sequence: CASPQTARVTEAFF.

V usage is TRBV28 and J usage is TRBJ2-2; unclear D gene. The CDR3 has 19 residues. CDR1 MDHEN and CDR2 SYDVKM come from the germline V gene. Trimming pared 4 bases from V and 0 bases from J, leaving 21 bases between. In DNA, the CDR3 is TGTGCCAGCAGTTCCTTGGTAACCGACTCCCTCCCGAACACCGGGGAGCTGTTTTTT. Protein sequence: CASSSLVTDSLPNTGELFF.

This clone appeared a single time. The chain combines TRBV18 with TRBJ1-1; D might be TRBD1 (5 bases). V was trimmed by 5 bases and J by 1 base, leaving 20 bases between them. The CDR3 has 17 residues. The germline V gene has CDR1 KGHSH and CDR2 LQKENI. The CDR3 reads CASSFQRGGRENTEAFF. The CDR3 coding sequence is TGTGCCAGCTCATTTCAACGGGGCGGCAGGGAGAACACTGAAGCTTTCTTT.